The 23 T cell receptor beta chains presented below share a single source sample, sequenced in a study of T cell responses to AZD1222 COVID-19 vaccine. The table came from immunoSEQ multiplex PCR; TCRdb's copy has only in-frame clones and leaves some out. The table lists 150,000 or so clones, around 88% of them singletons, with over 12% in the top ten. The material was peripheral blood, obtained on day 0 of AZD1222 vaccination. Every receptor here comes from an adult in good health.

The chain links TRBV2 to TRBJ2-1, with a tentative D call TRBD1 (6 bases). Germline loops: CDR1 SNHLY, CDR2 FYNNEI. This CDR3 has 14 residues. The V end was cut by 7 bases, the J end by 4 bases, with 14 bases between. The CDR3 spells CASTEQGLYNEQFF. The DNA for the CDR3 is TGTGCCAGCACAGAACAGGGATTGTACAATGAGCAGTTCTTC.

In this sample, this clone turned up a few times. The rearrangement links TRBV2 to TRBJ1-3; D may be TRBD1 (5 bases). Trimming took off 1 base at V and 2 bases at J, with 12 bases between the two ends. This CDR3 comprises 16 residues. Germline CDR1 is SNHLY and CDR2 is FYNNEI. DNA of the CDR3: TGTGCCAGCAGTGAAGGGGGGGGTGTCGCTGGAAACACCATATATTTT. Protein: CASSEGGGVAGNTIYF.

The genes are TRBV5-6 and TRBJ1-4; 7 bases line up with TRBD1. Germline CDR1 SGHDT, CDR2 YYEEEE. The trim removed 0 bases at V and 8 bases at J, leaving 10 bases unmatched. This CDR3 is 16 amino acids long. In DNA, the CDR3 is TGTGCCAGCAGCTTGGAGGGGACAGCCCGGTGGGAAAAACTGTTTTTT. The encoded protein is CASSLEGTARWEKLFF.

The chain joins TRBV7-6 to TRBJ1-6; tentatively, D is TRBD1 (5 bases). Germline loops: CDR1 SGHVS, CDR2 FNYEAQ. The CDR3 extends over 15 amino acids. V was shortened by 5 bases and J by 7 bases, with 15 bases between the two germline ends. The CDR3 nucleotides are TGTGCCAGCAGCATCACCGGGACGGGGAATTCACCCCTCCACTTT. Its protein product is CASSITGTGNSPLHF.

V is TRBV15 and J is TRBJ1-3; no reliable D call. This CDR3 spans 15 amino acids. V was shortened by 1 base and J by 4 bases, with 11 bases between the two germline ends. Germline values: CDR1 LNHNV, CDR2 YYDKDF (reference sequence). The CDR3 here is CATSRGGAGGNTIYF. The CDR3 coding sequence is TGTGCCACCAGCAGAGGAGGAGCCGGGGGAAACACCATATATTTT.

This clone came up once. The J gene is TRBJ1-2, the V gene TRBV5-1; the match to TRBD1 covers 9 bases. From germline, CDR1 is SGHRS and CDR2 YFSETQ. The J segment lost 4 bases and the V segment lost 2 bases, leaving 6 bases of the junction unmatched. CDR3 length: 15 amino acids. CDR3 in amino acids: CASSFTGGLGYGYTF. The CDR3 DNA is TGCGCCAGCAGCTTTACAGGGGGCTTGGGCTATGGCTACACCTTC.

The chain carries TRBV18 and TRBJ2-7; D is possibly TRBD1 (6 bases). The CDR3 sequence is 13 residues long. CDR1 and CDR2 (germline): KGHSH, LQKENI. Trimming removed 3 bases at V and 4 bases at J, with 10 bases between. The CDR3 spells CASSPAGQYEQYF. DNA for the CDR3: TGTGCCAGCTCACCCGCTGGACAGTACGAGCAGTACTTC. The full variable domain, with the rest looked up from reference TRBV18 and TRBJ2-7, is NAGVMQNPRHLVRRRGQEARLRCSPMKGHSHVYWYRQLPEEGLKFMVYLQKENIIDESGMPKERFSAEFPKEGPSILRIQQVVRGDSAAYFCASSPAGQYEQYFGPGTRLTVT.

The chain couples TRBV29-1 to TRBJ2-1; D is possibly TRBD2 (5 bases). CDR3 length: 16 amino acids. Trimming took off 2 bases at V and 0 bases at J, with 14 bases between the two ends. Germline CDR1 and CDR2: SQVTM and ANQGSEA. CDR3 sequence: CSVEFVVTNSYNEQFF. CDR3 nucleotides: TGCAGCGTTGAATTTGTCGTGACTAACTCCTACAATGAGCAGTTCTTC.

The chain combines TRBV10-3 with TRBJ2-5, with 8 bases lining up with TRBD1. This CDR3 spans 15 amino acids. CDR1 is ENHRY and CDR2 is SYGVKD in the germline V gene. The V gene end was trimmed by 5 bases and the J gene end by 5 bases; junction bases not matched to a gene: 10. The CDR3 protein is CAISNPARGLETQYF. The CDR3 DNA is TGTGCCATCAGTAACCCGGCCAGGGGGCTGGAGACCCAGTACTTC.

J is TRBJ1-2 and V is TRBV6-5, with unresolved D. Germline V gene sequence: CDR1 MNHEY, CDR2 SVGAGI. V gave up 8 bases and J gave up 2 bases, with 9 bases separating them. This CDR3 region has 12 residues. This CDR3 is CASRPGNYGYTF. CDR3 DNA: TGTGCCAGCCGACCGGGGAACTATGGCTACACCTTC.

The DNA for the CDR3 is TGTGCCAGCAGTTACGACAGGGGCGCTGAGCAGTTCTTC. Translation: CASSYDRGAEQFF. This chain uses TRBV6-5 with TRBJ2-1; TRBD1 matches at 8 bases. The germline CDR1 and CDR2 sequences are MNHEY and SVGAGI. The length of the CDR3 is 13 residues. V gave up 2 bases and J gave up 9 bases; unmatched junction bases: 3.

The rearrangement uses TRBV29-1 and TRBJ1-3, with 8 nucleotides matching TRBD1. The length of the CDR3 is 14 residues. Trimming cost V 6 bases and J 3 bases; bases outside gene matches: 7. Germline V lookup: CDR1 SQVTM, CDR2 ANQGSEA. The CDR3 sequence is CSVDDRGNGNTIYF. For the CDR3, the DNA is TGCAGCGTAGATGACAGGGGAAATGGAAACACCATATATTTT.

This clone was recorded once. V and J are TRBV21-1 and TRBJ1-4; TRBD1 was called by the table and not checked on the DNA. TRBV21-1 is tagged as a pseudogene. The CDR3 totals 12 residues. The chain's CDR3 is CARSGSNEKLFF. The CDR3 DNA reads TGTGCCAGGTCAGGATCTAATGAAAAACTGTTTTTT.

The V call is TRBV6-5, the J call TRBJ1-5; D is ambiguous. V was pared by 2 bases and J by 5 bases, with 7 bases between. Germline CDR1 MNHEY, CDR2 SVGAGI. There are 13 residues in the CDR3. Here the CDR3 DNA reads TGTGCCAGCAGTTACAGGGTGGATCAGCCCCAGCATTTT. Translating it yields CASSYRVDQPQHF.

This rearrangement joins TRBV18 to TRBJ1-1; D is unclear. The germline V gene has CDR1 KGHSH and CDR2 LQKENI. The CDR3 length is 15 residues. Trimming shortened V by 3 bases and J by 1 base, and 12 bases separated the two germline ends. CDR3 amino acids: CASSPSSVGNTEAFF. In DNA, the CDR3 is TGTGCCAGCTCACCTTCCTCAGTAGGGAACACTGAAGCTTTCTTT.

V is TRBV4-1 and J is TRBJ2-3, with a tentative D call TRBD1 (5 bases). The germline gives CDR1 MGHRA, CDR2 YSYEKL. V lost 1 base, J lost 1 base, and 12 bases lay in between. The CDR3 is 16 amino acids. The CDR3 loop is CASSQVGRAGTDTQYF. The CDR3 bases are TGCGCCAGCAGCCAAGTGGGCAGGGCCGGCACAGATACGCAGTATTTT.

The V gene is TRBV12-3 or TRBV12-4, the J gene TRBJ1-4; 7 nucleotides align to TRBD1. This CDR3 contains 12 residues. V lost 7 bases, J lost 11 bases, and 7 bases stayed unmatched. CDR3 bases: TGTGCCAGCACCCCACCCAGGGGGAAACTGTTTTTT. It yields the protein CASTPPRGKLFF.

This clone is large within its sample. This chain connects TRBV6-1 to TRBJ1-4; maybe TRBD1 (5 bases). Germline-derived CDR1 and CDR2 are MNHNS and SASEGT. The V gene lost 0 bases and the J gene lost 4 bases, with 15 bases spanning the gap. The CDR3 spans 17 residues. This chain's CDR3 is CASSEAMAGRSNEKLFF. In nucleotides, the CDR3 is TGTGCCAGCAGTGAAGCGATGGCGGGACGAAGTAATGAAAAACTGTTTTTT.

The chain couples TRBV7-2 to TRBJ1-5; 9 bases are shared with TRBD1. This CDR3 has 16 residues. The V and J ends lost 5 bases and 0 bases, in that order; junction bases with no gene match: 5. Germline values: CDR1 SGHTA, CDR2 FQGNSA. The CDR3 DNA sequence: TGTGCCAGCAGCAGGACAGGGGACTATAGCAATCAGCCCCAGCATTTT. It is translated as CASSRTGDYSNQPQHF.

The CDR3 sequence is CASSYGWGKVEGYTF. CDR3 bases: TGTGCCAGCAGCTATGGGTGGGGGAAAGTAGAAGGCTACACCTTC. The gene calls are TRBV3-1 (or the pseudogene TRBV3-2) and TRBJ1-2; possible D gene TRBD1, 5 bases. Germline loops: CDR1 LGHDT, CDR2 YNNKEL (reference sequence). V was clipped by 5 bases and J by 8 bases, with 21 bases between them. This CDR3 has 15 residues.

CDR3 loop: CASSVLSTGGYGYTF. The CDR3 nucleotides are TGCGCCAGCAGCGTTCTTTCGACAGGGGGCTACGGCTACACCTTC. The gene calls are TRBV5-1 and TRBJ1-2; 10 bases map to TRBD1. The V gene's germline CDR1 is SGHRS and CDR2 YFSETQ. CDR3 length: 15 amino acids. J lost 8 bases, V lost 4 bases, and 11 bases had no gene match.

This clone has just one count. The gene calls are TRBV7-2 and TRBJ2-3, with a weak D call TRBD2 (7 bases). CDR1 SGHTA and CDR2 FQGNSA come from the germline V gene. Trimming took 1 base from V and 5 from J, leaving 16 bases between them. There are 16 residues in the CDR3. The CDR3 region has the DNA TGTGCCAGCAGCTTAGTGGGGGCGGGGAGGGTAGATACGCAGTATTTT. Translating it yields CASSLVGAGRVDTQYF.

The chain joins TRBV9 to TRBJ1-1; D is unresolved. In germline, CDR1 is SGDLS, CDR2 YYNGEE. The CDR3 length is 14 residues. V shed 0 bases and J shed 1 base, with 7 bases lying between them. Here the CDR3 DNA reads TGTGCCAGCAGCGTAGTTCCAGGGAACACTGAAGCTTTCTTT. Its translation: CASSVVPGNTEAFF.